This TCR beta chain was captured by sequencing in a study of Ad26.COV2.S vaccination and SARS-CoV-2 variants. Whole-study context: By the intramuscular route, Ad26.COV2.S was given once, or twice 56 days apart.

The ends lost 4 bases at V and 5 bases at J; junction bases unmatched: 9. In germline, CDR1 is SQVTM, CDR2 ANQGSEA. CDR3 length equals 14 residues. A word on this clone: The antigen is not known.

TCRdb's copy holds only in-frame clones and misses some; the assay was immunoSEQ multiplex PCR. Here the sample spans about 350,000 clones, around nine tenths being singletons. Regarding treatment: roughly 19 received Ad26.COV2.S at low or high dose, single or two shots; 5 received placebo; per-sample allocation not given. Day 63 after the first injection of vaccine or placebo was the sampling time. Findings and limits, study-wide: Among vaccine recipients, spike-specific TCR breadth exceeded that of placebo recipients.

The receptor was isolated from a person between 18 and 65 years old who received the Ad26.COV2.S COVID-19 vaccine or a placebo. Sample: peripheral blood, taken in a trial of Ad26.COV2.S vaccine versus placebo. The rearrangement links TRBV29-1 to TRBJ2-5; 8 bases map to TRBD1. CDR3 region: CSVVRQGARETQYF. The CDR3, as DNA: TGCAGCGTTGTCAGGCAGGGGGCGAGGGAGACCCAGTACTTC.